The T cell receptor (beta chain) described here comes from a study of neurological immune-mediated disorders (dated by TCRdb to between 2019 and 2020). Context from the whole study: Among the 35 or so multiple sclerosis patients, relapsing-remitting MS was present in approximately 31 and secondary progressive MS was present in 3. The roughly 110 TCR-beta libraries included longitudinal samples, technical triplicates and paired sorted CD4+ and CD8+ T-cell subsets alongside PBMC samples. Of the roughly 68 subjects in the cohort, some 15 were HAM/TSP patients, about 34 were multiple sclerosis patients, and some 20 were healthy controls. The study compared peripheral blood TCR-beta repertoires of HTLV-I-associated myelopathy (HAM/TSP) patients, multiple sclerosis patients and healthy controls using UMI-based sequencing. What the study reported, not specific to this receptor: In a phylogenetic analysis, the repertoires of 18 out of 34 MS patients fell into a single cluster of related CDR3 sequences, pointing to a possible signature at the repertoire level. Expanded clones from different subjects shared no identical CDR3 amino acid sequences, which suggests that TCR-beta repertoires were private in all groups. The highest TCR clonal expansion was observed in HAM/TSP patients, whereas the lowest was observed in MS patients, even when compared with healthy controls. The MS cluster was not associated with any clinical or MRI features, and the authors stated that larger cohorts are needed.

About this clonotype itself: Which antigen it targets is not known. Base qualities are not provided; no much larger clone lies one nucleotide away.

Libraries from unsorted PBMCs were made from 2 million PBMCs kept in RNAlater at -80 degrees C until RNA extraction. Multiple sclerosis patients were enrolled in a US clinical protocol under which disease progression was evaluated by magnetic resonance imaging. Peripheral blood was subjected to Ficoll-Hypaque density gradient centrifugation to isolate PBMCs, which were then cryopreserved in liquid nitrogen. cDNA was synthesized by template-switch 5'RACE using a primer carrying a 10-nucleotide random unique molecular identifier by which each TCR transcript was tagged. Over 190 million TCR-beta sequences, covering 15-18 subjects, were produced in each sequencing run. The RNeasy kit was used to extract total RNA. TCR-beta VDJ regions were amplified with primers for the TCR constant region and the 5'RACE anchor, using the KAPA Real-time Library Amplification kit. Sample indexes and Illumina adaptors were added in a first PCR, after which library yield was increased in a second PCR. The roughly 650 bp TCR product was size-selected on a 2% E-gel SizeSelection system after Ampure bead purification. Before pooling, library quality was checked on a Bioanalyzer, concentration was measured with Qubit, and libraries were quantified with the Kapa Library Quantification kit. Paired-end 2 x 150 bp sequencing of the libraries was performed on an Illumina HiSeq 2500. To increase sequence diversity, roughly 24-32% phiX was spiked into each library pool. Processing in the source paper ran as follows. Quality-filtered reads were processed with the UMI-based MiGEC pipeline, and over 80% of raw TCR sequences were removed by the MiGEC pipeline during error correction. VDJ genes were aligned to IMGT germline references, and clonotypes were defined by unique CDR3 amino acid sequence plus V-J genes. Clonal expansion, Shannon diversity and CDR3 relatedness were evaluated with VDJtools (CalcPairwiseDistances, ClusterSamples), while phylogenetic trees were built in CLCbio workbench. Using coefficient-of-variation modelling across technical triplicates, the study counted a clone as expanded if it had at least 8 unique UMIs. The raw public data were reprocessed by TCRdb itself: fastp quality trimming at Q25, MiXCR clonotype calling, in-frame beta chains only. Each entry is one CDR3 protein sequence, shown with its most common DNA and genes. TCRdb's processing, not the study's, gives the V and J calls here. Within this sample are around 30,000 distinct CDR3 sequences, with 2% to 2.5% of them counted one time only. About 2.3% of the sample lies in the top ten.

Relative to germline, V is 6 bases shorter and J is 11 bases shorter, with 20 bases between their ends. The CDR3, from cysteine to phenylalanine, totals 15 residues. Kept here is only the CDR3 DNA, which spans 45 bases and is read in frame from base 1. From a lookup of the germline V gene, CDR1 and CDR2 are MNHEY and SVGAGI. What was sequenced was PBMCs. This TCR was recovered from a woman aged 45-60 years with multiple sclerosis. The V and J genes are TRBV6-5 and TRBJ1-6, with the D segment identity uncertain. The nucleotides are TGTGCCAGCAGCCCGCTGGGATCGAAGGAGGCACCCCTCCACTTT. It specifies CASSPLGSKEAPLHF.